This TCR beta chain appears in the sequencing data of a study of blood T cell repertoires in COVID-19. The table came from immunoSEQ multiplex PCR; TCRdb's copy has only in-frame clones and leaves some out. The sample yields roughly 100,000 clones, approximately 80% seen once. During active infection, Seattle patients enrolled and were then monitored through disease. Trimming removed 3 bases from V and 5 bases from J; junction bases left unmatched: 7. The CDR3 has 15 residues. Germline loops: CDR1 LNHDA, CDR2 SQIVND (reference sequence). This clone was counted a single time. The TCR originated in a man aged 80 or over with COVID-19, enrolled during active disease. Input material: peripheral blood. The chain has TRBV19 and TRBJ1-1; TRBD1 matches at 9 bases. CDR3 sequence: CASSMGDRVSTEAFF. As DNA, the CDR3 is TGTGCCAGTAGTATGGGGGACAGGGTATCAACTGAAGCTTTCTTT.